These T cell receptor beta chains were read from a single sample in a study of blood T cell repertoires in COVID-19. Repertoires were generated with immunoSEQ multiplex PCR, while TCRdb's copy carries only in-frame clones and drops some. The table has 90,000 or so clones, approximately 88% seen once. The sequenced sample consisted of peripheral blood. The origin of the receptors is a man in his fifties or sixties with COVID-19, enrolled during active disease. Both conserved end residues are part of each CDR3. A D gene is named only where the DNA matches it firmly. The listing skips clone size in some rows; elsewhere it reads once, few, many or a size class.

d_gene	j_gene	v_gene	abundance	CDR3nt	CDR3aa
.	TRBJ1-1	TRBV7-2	.	TGTGCCAGCAGCTTAGGGGGGGGAGGCACTGAAGCTTTCTTT	CASSLGGGGTEAFF
TRBD1	TRBJ1-6	TRBV5-4	.	TGTGCCAGCAGCTGGGACAGAAATAATTCACCCCTCCACTTT	CASSWDRNNSPLHF
.	TRBJ2-2	TRBV7-3	.	TGTGCCAGCAGCGCTCGACTTGCGGTCGGGGAGCTGTTTTTT	CASSARLAVGELFF
.	TRBJ1-5	TRBV15	.	TGTGCCACCAGCAGAGATTTGACTACACGTAACCAGCCCCAGCATTTT	CATSRDLTTRNQPQHF
.	TRBJ1-2	TRBV7-2	.	TGTGCCAGCAGCTTGGATCGGGTCAGTGGCTATGGCTACACCTTC	CASSLDRVSGYGYTF
.	TRBJ1-1	TRBV7-2	.	TGTGCCAGCAGCTTAGAGGGAGACATGAACACTGAAGCTTTCTTT	CASSLEGDMNTEAFF
.	TRBJ2-1	TRBV21-1	.	TGTGCCAGCAGCGAAGGGCGGACTAGCGGGAGTCATTACAATGAGCAGTTCTTC	CASSEGRTSGSHYNEQFF
.	TRBJ1-5	TRBV3-1/TRBV3-2	once	TGTGCCAGCAGCCAAGATACTAACCAGCCCCAGCATTTT	CASSQDTNQPQHF
.	TRBJ1-1	TRBV11-2	.	TGTGCCAGCAGCTTGACCGGCGCTAGGACTGAAGCTTTCTTT	CASSLTGARTEAFF
.	TRBJ1-2	TRBV3-1/TRBV3-2	.	TGTGCCAGCAGCCAAGGTGGGAGGGAGAGAACCTTC	CASSQGGRERTF
.	TRBJ1-1	TRBV19	.	TGTGCCAGTCTATGGTCCGGGATGAACACTGAAGCTTTCTTT	CASLWSGMNTEAFF
TRBD2	TRBJ2-1	TRBV7-9	.	TGTGCCAGCAGCAGCCTGGAGCTAGCGGGAGGAGGTGAGCAGTTCTTC	CASSSLELAGGGEQFF
TRBD1	TRBJ1-1	TRBV9	once	TGTGCCAGCAGCGTAGATATGGGGACAGGGGAAGGTGGGATGAACACTGAAGCTTTCTTT	CASSVDMGTGEGGMNTEAFF
TRBD1	TRBJ1-1	TRBV19	once	TGTGCCAGTAGTGGAGACAGGGCGGTCACTGAAGCTTTCTTT	CASSGDRAVTEAFF
.	TRBJ2-7	TRBV7-2	.	TGTGCCAGCAGCTTAAGGGGCGGAGAGTCCTACGAGCAGTACTTC	CASSLRGGESYEQYF
TRBD1	TRBJ1-5	TRBV9	.	TGTGCCAGCAGTCCCGGGACAGGGAAGGGTCAGCCCCAGCATTTT	CASSPGTGKGQPQHF
.	TRBJ2-6	TRBV18	.	TGTGCCAGCTCACCATCGGCACAGGGAAGGCATTCTGGGGCCAACGTCCTGACTTTC	CASSPSAQGRHSGANVLTF
.	TRBJ1-2	TRBV4-1	.	TGCGCCAGCAGCCAAAATCCTCTCGACTCCACTACGCGCTACACCTTC	CASSQNPLDSTTRYTF
.	TRBJ2-5	TRBV30	.	TGTGCCTGGAGTCAAGCGGTCCAAGAGACCCAGTACTTC	CAWSQAVQETQYF
TRBD1	TRBJ2-2	TRBV29-1	.	TGCAGCGTTGCGACAGGGGTCGCCACCGGGGAGCTGTTTTTT	CSVATGVATGELFF
.	TRBJ2-3	TRBV4-3	.	TGCGCCAGCAGCCAACGCCCAGGGTTTGTAACAGATACGCAGTATTTT	CASSQRPGFVTDTQYF
.	TRBJ1-1	TRBV12-3/TRBV12-4	.	TGTGCCAGCAGTTTGACGGGGAGCACTGAAGCTTTCTTT	CASSLTGSTEAFF
TRBD1	TRBJ2-7	TRBV29-1	.	TGCAGCGTTGCTCTGGGACAGTACGAGCAGTACTTC	CSVALGQYEQYF
.	TRBJ2-3	TRBV18	.	TGTGCCAGCTCCCCCGAAGGACAGACCACAGATACGCAGTATTTT	CASSPEGQTTDTQYF